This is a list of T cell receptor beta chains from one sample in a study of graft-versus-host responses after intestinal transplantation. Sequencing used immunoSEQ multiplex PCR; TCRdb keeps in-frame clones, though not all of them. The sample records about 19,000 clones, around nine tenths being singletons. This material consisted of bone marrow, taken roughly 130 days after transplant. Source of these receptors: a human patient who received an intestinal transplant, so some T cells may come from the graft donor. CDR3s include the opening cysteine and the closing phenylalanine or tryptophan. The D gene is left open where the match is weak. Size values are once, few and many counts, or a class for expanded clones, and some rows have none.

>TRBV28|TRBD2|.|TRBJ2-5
TGTGCCAGCAGTTGGCCCCTCGGCGGGAGGACCCAAGAGACCCAGTACTTC
CASSWPLGGRTQETQYF
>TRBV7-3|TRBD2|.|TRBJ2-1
TGTGCCAGCAGCCCAGGTAAAGAACTAGCGGCATACAATGAGCAGTTCTTC
CASSPGKELAAYNEQFF
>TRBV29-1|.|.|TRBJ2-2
TGCAGCGTTGTAGGCAGAACCGGGGAGCTGTTTTTT
CSVVGRTGELFF
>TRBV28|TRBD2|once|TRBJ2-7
TGTGCCAGCAGTGCGGGGGCCTACGAGCAGTACTTC
CASSAGAYEQYF
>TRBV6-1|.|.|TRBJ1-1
TGTGCCAGCAGTGAAGACAACAGCGGTGAAGCTTTCTTT
CASSEDNSGEAFF
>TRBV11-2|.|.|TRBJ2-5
TGTGCCAGCAGCCTGGGCGGCCCTGGGTCGACCCAGTACTTC
CASSLGGPGSTQYF
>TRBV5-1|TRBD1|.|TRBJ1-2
TGCGCCAGCAGCGTTGAAACAGGGGGTTCTAATGGCTACACCTTC
CASSVETGGSNGYTF
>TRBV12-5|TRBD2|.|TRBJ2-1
TGTGCTAGTGGTTTGGGGTGGGGTAGCGGGAGGGAAGAGCAGTTCTTC
CASGLGWGSGREEQFF
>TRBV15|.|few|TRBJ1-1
TGTGCCCCCCTAGATCTACCAGGAGCTTTCTTT
CAPLDLPGAFF
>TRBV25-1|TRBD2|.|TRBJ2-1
TGTGCCAGCGGATTAGCGGGGGGCAGGGATGAGCAGTTCTTC
CASGLAGGRDEQFF
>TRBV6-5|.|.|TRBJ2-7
TGTGCCAGCAGTTACTCGCGCAGCCCGAGCTCCTACGAGCAGTACTTC
CASSYSRSPSSYEQYF
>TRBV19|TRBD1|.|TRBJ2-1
TGTGCCAGTTCTCCACTGGGGACAGGGGGTTACAATGAGCAGTTCTTC
CASSPLGTGGYNEQFF
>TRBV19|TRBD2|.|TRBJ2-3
TGTGCCAGTAGTGTGAATGGCGGGAGGGCAGATACGCAGTATTTT
CASSVNGGRADTQYF
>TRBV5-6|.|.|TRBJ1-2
TGTGCCAGCAGCTTGAGTCCGGACTATGGCTACACCTTC
CASSLSPDYGYTF
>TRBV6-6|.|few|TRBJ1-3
TGTGCCAGCAGACCCCATAGCTCTGGAAACACCATATATTTT
CASRPHSSGNTIYF
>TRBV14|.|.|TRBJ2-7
TGTGCCAGCAGCCAAGTTCGGGACAAGGGAGAGCAGTACTTC
CASSQVRDKGEQYF
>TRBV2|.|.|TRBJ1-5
TGTGCCAGCAGAGGGACGGAGGCATATAGCAATCAGCCCCAGCATTTT
CASRGTEAYSNQPQHF
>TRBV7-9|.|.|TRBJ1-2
TGTGCCAGCAGCTTATGTACCTCTCCGGGGGCCTGTGATGGCTACACCTTC
CASSLCTSPGACDGYTF
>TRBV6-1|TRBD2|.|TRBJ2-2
TGTGCCAACAAGCGGGAGGGGGCCGGGGAGCTGTTTTTT
CANKREGAGELFF
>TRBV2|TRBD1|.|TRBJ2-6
TGTGCCAGCAGTGGGACAGGGGCGCTCGGGGCCAACGTCCTGACTTTC
CASSGTGALGANVLTF
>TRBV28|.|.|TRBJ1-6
TGTGCCAGCAGTTTATCTCGCAATCCCCTCCACTTT
CASSLSRNPLHF
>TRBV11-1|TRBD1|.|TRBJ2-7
TGTGCCAGGGGGGACGTGGGACAGGGTCCCCCCTACGAGCAGTACTTC
CARGDVGQGPPYEQYF
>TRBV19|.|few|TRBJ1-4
TGTGCCAGTAGTATAGACGGTGCAACTAATGAAAAACTGTTTTTT
CASSIDGATNEKLFF
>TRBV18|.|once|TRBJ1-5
TGTGCCAGCTCACCTGGACAAAATCAGCCCCAGCATTTT
CASSPGQNQPQHF
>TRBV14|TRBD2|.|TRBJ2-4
TGTGCCAGCAGCCAACTAGCGGGAACCAAAAACATTCAGTACTTC
CASSQLAGTKNIQYF
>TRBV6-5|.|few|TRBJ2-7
TGTGCCAGCAGTACTGGGACGGGTTCCTACGAGCAGTACTTC
CASSTGTGSYEQYF
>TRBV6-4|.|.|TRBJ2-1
TGTGCCAGCAGTAGCAGCTCCTACAATGAGCAGTTCTTC
CASSSSSYNEQFF
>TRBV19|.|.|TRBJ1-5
TGTGCCAGTAGTCGACTACAGGCGTTCAATCAGCCCCAGCATTTT
CASSRLQAFNQPQHF
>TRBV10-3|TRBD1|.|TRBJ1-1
TGTGCCATAGGGGGCGCCGGGGACACTGAAGCTTTCTTT
CAIGGAGDTEAFF
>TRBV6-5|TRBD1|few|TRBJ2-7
TGTGCCAGCAAGACGGGACAGGGCTCCTACGAGCAGTACTTC
CASKTGQGSYEQYF
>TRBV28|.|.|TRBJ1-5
TGTGCCAGCAGTTCCGTGGGCAATCAGCCCCAGCATTTT
CASSSVGNQPQHF
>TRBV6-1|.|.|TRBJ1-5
TGTGCCAGCAGTGAAGGCTTGCAATGGGGGGATCAGCCCCAGCATTTT
CASSEGLQWGDQPQHF
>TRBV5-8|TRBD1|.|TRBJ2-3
TGTGCCAGCAGCCCTGACAGGGGGCGTACAGATACGCAGTATTTT
CASSPDRGRTDTQYF
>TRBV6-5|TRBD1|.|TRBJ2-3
TGTGCCAGCAGGACAGGGTGGAGCACAGATACGCAGTATTTT
CASRTGWSTDTQYF
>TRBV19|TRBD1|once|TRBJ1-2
TGTGCCAGTAGTATTAAGACAGGGGGCTTCTATGGCTACACCTTC
CASSIKTGGFYGYTF
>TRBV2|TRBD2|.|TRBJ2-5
TGTGCCAGCAGTGGGGAGTGGAGCGGGAGGAGAGAGACCCAGTACTTC
CASSGEWSGRRETQYF
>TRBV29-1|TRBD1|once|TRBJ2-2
TGCAGCGTTGGGGTAGGACAGGCGAACACCGGGGAGCTGTTTTTT
CSVGVGQANTGELFF
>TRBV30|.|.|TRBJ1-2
TGTGCATGCCAGGAGGGGGGGTACTATGGCTACACCTTC
CACQEGGYYGYTF
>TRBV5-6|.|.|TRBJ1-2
TGTGCCAGCAGCTTGGTGGGCCAGAGTAATGGTGGCTACACCTTC
CASSLVGQSNGGYTF
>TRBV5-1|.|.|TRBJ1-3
TGCGCCAGCAGCCCGGGTGGGGGAAACACCATATATTTT
CASSPGGGNTIYF
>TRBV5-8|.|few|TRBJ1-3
TGTGCCAGCAGCTTGGGCGAGAGCTCTGGAAACACCATATATTTT
CASSLGESSGNTIYF
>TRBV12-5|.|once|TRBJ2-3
TGTGCTAGTGGTTTGGTGGCTAGCACAGATACGCAGTATTTT
CASGLVASTDTQYF
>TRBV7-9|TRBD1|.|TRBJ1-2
TGTGCCAGCAGCCCAACCGGGACAGCGCCCCTTGGCTACACCTTC
CASSPTGTAPLGYTF
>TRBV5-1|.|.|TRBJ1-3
TGCGCCAGCAGCTTGAACCCGCCGGGGGACGGAAACACCATATATTTT
CASSLNPPGDGNTIYF
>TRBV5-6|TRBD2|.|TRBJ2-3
TGTGCCAGCAGCCACGGGACTAGCTTCGGCACAGATACGCAGTATTTT
CASSHGTSFGTDTQYF